Below, one T cell receptor (beta chain) is given with its context. The CDR3 spans 11 residues. Germline V CDR1 and CDR2: ENHRY, SYGVKD. The V end was cut by 5 bases, the J end by 8 bases, with 7 bases between. Researchers prepared the TCRbeta library using unique molecular identifiers, the study reports. TCRdb re-called the PCR reads with MiXCR, one entry per CDR3 protein. Of a few hundred thousand distinct CDR3 sequences in the sample, 8% to 9.5% were seen once. The data belong to a study of T-cell reconstitution after alpha-beta-depleted transplantation in children. This TCR derives from a human donor who donated a stem cell graft to a child with acute lymphoblastic leukemia. The rearrangement links TRBV10-3 to TRBJ2-1; the D gene is possibly TRBD2 (6 bases). Sample: PBMCs from the stem cell graft donor, taken from the stem cell graft. The DNA for the CDR3 is TGTGCCATCAGTTCGGGGGATGAGCAGTTCTTC. It translates to CAISSGDEQFF.